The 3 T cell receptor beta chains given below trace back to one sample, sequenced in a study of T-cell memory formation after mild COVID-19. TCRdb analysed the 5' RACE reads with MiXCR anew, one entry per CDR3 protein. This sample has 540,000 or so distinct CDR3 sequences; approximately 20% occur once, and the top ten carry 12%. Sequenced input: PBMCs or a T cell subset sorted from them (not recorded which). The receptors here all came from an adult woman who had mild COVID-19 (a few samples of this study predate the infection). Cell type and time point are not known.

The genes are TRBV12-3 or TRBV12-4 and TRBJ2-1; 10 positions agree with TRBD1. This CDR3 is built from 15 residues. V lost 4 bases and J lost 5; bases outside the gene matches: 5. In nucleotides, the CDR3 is TGTGCCAGCAGTTCCGGGACAGGGGACGACAATGAGCAGTTCTTC. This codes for CASSSGTGDDNEQFF.

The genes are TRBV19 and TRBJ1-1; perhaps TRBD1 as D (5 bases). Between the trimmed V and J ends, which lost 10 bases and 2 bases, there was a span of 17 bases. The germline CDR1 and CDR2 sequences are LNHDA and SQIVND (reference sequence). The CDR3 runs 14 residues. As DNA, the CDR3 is TGTGCCACCACCGGGGGATCAGGAAACACTGAAGCTTTCTTT. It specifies CATTGGSGNTEAFF.

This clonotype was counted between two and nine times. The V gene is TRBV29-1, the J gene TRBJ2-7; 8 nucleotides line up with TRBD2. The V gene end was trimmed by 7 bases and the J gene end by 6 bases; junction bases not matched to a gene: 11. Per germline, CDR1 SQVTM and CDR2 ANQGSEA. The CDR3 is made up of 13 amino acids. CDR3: CSARGGSRGEQYF. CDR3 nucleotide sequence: TGCAGCGCTCGCGGGGGGAGCCGAGGCGAGCAGTACTTC.